Described below is a single T cell receptor beta chain sequence and its context. The antigen is undetermined. Germline trimming cut 5 bases from V and 4 bases from J; bases unmatched to any gene: 13. The CDR3 is made up of 18 amino acids. Germline CDR1 and CDR2: MNHEY and SVGEGT. The record originates from a study of Graves' ophthalmopathy and Graves' hyperthyroidism. Study-wide results and caveats: This model predicted ophthalmopathy progression (sensitivity about 67%, specificity around 72%).

Clinical symptoms and serum thyroxine were used for diagnosis; TRAb, thyroid ultrasound and orbital computed tomography were also relied on. The PBMCs used were ones drawn from 9.5 to 10 ml of fresh peripheral blood. RNA transcripts were the template, and TCR beta CDR3 regions were amplified from them. RT-PCR with HTBI primers came first, then second-round multiplex PCR. Using its own MiXCR run on the multiplex PCR reads, TCRdb lists one record per CDR3 protein. There are 350,000 to 400,000 distinct CDR3 sequences in the sample; approximately 20% occur only once, and around 1.5% lies in the top ten.

The source material was peripheral blood. The TCR sequence derives from a woman aged 18-29 years with Graves' ophthalmopathy. V usage is TRBV6-2 or TRBV6-3 and J usage is TRBJ2-6; 8 bases map to TRBD1. The CDR3 is CASSRMTGAGGGANVLTF. The DNA for the CDR3 is TGTGCCAGCAGTCGTATGACAGGGGCCGGGGGAGGGGCCAACGTCCTGACTTTC.